The entry below describes one T cell receptor (beta chain). The antigen remains undetermined. With V trimmed by 3 bases and J by 2 bases, 5 bases remained unmatched. Germline V CDR1 and CDR2: SGHKS, YYEKEE (reference sequence). The CDR3 contains 15 residues. The data derive from a study of T cell repertoires in cytomegalovirus infection. TCRdb analysed the reads with MiXCR anew, one entry per CDR3 protein. The sample contains approximately 500,000 distinct CDR3 sequences, around 11% of which appear only once. The study, taken as a whole, reports: Ex vivo, HLA-C-restricted CMV-specific TCR beta clonotypes prevailed over the rest of the response.

Sequenced: PBMCs. This receptor was identified in a human donor in good health (CMV status not recorded). Some clones in this sample may be carry-over from other donors' samples. The chain recombines TRBV5-5 with TRBJ1-5; 7 positions agree with TRBD1. The CDR3 bases are TGTGCCAGCAGCTATACAGGGGCCGGCAATCAGCCCCAGCATTTT. This codes for CASSYTGAGNQPQHF.